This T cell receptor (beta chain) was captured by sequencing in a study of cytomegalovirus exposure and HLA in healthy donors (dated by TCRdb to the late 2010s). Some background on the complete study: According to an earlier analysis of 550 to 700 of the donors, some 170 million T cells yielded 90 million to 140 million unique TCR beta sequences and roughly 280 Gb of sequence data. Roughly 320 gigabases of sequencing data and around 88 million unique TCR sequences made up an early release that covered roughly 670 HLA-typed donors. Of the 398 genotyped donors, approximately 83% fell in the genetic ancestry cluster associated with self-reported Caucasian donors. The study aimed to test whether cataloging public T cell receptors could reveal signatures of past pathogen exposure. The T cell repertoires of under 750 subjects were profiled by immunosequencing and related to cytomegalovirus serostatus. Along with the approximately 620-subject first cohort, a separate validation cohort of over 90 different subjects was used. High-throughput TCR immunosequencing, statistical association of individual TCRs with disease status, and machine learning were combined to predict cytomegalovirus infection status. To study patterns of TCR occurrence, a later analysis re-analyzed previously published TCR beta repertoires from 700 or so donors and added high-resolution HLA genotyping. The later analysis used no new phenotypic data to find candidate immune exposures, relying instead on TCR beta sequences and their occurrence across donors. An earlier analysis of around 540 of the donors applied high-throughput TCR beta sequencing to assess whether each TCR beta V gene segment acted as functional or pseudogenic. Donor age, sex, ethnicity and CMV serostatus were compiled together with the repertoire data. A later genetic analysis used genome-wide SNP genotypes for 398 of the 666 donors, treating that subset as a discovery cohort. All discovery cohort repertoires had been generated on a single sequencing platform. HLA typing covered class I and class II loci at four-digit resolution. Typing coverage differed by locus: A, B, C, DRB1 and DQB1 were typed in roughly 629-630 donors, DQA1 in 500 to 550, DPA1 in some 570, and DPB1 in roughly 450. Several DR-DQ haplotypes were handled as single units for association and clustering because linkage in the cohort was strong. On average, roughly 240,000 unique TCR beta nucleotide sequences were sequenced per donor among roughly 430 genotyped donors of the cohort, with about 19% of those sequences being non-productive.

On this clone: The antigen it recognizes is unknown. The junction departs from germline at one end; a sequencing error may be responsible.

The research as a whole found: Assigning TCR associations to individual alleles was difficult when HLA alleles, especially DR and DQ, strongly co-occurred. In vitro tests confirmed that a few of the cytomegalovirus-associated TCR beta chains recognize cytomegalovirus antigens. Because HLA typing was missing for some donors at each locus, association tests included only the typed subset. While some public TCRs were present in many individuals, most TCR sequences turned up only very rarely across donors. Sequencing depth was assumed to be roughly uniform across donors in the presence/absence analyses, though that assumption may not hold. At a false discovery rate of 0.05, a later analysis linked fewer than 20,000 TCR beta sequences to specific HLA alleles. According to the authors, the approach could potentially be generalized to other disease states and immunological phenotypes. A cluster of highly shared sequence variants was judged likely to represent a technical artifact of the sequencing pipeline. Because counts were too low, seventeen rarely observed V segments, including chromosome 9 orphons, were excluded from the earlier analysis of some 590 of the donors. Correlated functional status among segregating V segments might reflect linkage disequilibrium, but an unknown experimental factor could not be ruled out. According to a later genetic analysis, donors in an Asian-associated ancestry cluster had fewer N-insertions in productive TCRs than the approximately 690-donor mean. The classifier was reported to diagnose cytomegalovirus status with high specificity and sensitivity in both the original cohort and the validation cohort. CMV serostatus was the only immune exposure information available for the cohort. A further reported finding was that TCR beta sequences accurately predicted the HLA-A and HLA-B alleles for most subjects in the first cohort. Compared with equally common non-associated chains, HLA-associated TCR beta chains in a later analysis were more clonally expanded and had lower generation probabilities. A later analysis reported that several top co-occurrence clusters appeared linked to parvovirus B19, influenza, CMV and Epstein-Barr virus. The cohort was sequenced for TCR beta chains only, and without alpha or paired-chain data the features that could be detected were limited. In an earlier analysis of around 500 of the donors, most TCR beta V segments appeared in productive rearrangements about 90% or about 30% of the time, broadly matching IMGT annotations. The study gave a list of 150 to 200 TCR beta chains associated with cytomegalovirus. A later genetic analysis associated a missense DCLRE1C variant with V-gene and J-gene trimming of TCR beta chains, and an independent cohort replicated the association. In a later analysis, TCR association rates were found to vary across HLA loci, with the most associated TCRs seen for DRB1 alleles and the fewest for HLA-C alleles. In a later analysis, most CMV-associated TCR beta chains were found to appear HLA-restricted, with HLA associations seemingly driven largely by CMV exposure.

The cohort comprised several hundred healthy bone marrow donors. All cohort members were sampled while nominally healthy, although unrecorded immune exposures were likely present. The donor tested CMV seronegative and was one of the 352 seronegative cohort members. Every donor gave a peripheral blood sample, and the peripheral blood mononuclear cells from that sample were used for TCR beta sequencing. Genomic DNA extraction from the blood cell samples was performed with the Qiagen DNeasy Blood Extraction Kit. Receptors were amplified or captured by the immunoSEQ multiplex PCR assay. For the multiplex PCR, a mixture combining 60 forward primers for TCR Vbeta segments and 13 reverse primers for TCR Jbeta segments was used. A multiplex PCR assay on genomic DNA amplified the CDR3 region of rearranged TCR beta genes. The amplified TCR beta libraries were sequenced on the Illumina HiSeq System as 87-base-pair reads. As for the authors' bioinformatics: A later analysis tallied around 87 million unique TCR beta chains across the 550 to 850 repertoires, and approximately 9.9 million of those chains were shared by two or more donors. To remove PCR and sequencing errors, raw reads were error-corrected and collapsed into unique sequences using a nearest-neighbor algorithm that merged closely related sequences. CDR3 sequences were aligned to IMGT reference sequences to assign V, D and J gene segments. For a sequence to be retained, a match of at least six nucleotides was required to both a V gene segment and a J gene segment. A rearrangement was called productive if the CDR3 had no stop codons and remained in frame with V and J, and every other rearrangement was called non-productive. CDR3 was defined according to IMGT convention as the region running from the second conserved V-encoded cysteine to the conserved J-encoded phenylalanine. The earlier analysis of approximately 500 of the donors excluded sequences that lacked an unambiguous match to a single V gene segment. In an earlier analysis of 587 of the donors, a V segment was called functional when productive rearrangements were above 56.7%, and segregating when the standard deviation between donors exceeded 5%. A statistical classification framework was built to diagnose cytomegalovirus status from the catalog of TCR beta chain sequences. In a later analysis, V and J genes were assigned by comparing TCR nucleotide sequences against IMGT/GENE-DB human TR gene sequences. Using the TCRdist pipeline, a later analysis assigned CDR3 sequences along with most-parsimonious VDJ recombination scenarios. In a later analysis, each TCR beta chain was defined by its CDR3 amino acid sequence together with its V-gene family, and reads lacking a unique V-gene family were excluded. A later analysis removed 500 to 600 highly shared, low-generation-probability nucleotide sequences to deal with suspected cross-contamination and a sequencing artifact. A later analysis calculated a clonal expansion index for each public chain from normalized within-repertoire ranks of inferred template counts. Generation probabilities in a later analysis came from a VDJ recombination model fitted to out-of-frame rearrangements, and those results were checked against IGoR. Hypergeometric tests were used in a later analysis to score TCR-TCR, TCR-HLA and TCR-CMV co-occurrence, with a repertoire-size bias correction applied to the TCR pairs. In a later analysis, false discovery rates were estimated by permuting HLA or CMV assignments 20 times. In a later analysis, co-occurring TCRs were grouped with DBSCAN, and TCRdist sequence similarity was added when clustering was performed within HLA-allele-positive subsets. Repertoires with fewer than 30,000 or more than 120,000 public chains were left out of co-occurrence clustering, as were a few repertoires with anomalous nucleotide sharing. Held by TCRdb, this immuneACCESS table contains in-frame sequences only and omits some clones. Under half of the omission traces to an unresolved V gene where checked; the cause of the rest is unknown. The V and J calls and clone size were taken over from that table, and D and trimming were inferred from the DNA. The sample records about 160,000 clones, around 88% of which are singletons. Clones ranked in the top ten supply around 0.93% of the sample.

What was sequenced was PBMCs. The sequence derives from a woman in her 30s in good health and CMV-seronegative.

At the DNA level, the sequence is TGTGCCGGCAGCATGGACACTCGCTCCACCTACAATGAGCAGTTCTTC. Translation gives CAGSMDTRSTYNEQFF. The chain uses TRBV7-3 and TRBJ2-1; tentative D gene TRBD1, with 5 bases matching. The CDR3 runs 16 residues from the cysteine to the phenylalanine. Of all the DNA, just the CDR3 is kept, 48 bases in frame from base 1. The germline V gene yields SGHTA for CDR1 and FQGTGA for CDR2.